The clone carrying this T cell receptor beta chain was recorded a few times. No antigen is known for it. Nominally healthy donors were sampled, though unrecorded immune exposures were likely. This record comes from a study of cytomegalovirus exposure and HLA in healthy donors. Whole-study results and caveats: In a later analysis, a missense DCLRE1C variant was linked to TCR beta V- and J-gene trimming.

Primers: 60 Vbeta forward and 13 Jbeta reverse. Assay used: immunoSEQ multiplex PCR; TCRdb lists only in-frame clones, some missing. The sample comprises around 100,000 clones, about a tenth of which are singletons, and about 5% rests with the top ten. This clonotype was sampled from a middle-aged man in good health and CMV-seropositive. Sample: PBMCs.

The chain's CDR3 is CASTHGANYGYTF. The CDR3 bases are TGTGCCAGCACTCACGGGGCTAACTATGGCTACACCTTC. The chain combines TRBV28 with TRBJ1-2, with D unclear. Germline V gene data show CDR1 as MDHEN and CDR2 as SYDVKM. V was pared by 7 bases and J by 0 bases, with 9 bases between. The CDR3 consists of 13 residues.